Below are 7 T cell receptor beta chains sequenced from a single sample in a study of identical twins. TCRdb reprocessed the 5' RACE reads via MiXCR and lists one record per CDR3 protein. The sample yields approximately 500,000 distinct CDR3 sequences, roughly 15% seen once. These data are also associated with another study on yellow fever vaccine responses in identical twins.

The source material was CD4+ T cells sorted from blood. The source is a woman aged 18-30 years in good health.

CDR3 bases: TGCGCCAGCAGCTTGGGGTACAGGGATGTCAACGAGCAGTACTTC. Encoded protein: CASSLGYRDVNEQYF. V usage is TRBV5-1 and J usage is TRBJ2-7; possibly TRBD1 for D (6 bases). CDR1 and CDR2 (germline): SGHRS, YFSETQ. The CDR3 loop spans 15 amino acids. Between the trimmed V and J ends, which lost 0 bases and 5 bases, there was a span of 15 bases.

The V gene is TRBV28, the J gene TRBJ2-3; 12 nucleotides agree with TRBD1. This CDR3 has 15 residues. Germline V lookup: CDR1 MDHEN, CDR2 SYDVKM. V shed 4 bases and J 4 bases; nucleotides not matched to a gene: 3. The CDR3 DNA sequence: TGTGCCAGCAGTTCAAGGGACAGGGGGCCAGATACGCAGTATTTT. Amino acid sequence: CASSSRDRGPDTQYF. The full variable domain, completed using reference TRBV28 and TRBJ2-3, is DVKVTQSSRYLVKRTGEKVFLECVQDMDHENMFWYRQDPGLGLRLIYFSYDVKMKEKGDIPEGYSVSREKKERFSLILESASTNQTSMYLCASSSRDRGPDTQYFGPGTRLTVL.

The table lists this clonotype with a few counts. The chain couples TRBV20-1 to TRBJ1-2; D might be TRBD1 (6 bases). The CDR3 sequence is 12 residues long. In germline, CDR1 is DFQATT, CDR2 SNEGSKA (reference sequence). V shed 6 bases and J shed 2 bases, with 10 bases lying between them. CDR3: CSALDRNYGYTF. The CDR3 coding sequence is TGCAGTGCCCTTGACAGGAACTATGGCTACACCTTC.

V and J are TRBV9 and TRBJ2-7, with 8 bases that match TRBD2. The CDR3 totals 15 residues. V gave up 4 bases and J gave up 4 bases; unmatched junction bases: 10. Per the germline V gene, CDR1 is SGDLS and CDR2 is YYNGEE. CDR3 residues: CASSPGGKRVYEQYF. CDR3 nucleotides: TGTGCCAGCAGCCCGGGGGGGAAACGGGTATACGAGCAGTACTTC.

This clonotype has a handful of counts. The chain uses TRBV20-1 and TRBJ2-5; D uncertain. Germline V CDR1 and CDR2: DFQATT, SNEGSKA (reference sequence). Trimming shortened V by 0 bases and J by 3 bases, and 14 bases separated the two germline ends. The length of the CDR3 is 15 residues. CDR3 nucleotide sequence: TGCAGTGCTAGAGATATACGGGTACCAAAAGAGACCCAGTACTTC. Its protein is CSARDIRVPKETQYF.

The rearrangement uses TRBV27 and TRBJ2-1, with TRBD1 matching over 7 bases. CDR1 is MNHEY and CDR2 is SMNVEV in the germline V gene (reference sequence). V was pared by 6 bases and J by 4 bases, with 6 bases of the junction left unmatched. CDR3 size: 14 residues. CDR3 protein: CASRPGQRYNEQFF. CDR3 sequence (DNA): TGTGCCAGCAGGCCGGGACAGCGATACAATGAGCAGTTCTTC.

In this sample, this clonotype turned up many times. The CDR3 region is CASSEDSPNEKLFF. The CDR3 DNA sequence: TGTGCCAGCAGTGAAGACAGCCCTAATGAAAAACTGTTTTTT. The chain has TRBV2 and TRBJ1-4, with D unresolved. The V end was cut by 1 base, the J end by 3 bases, with 6 bases between. The CDR3 covers 14 residues. Germline values: CDR1 SNHLY, CDR2 FYNNEI.